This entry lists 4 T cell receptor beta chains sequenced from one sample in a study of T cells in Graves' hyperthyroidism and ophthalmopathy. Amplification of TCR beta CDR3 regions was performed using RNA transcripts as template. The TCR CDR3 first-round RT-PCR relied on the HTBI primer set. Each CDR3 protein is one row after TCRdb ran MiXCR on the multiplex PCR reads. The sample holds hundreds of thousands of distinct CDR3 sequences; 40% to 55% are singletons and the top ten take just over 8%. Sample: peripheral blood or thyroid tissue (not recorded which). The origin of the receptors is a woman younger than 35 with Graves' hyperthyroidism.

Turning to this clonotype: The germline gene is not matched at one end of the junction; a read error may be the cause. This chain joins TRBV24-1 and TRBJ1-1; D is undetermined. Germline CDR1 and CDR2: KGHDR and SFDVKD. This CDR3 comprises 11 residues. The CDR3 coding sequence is TGTGTCACCAGCTCAAACACTGAGGCTTTCTTT. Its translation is CVTSSNTEAFF.

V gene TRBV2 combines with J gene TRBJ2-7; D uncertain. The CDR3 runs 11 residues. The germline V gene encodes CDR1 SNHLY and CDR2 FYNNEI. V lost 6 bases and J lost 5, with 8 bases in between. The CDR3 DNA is TGTGCCAGCAGGGACCTTGACGAGCAGTACTTC. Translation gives CASRDLDEQYF.

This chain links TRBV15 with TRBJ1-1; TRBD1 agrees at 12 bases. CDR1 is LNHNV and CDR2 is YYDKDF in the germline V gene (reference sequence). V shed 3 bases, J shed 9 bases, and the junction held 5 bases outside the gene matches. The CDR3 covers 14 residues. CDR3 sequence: CATSSSGQGAQAFF. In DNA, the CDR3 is TGTGCCACCAGCAGCTCGGGACAGGGGGCACAAGCTTTCTTT.

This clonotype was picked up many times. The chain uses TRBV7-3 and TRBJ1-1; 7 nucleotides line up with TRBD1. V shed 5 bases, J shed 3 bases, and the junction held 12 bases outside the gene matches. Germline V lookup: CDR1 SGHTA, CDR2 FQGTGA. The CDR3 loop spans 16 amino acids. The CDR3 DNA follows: TGTGCCAGCAGCCCGGGGTCAGGGGGAGGGGACACTGAAGCTTTCTTT. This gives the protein CASSPGSGGGDTEAFF.